One sample yielded the 24 T cell receptor beta chains listed below, sequenced in a study of cytomegalovirus exposure and HLA in healthy donors. PCR involved 60 Vbeta and 13 Jbeta primers. Clones were sequenced by immunoSEQ multiplex PCR, and TCRdb holds only the in-frame ones, with some missing. The sample contains approximately 200,000 clones, 75% to 85% of which appear only once. The sequencing sample was made of PBMCs. These receptors all stem from a woman aged 50 to 60 in good health and CMV-seropositive.

V usage is TRBV7-8 and J usage is TRBJ1-5; D is ambiguous. There are 15 residues in the CDR3. CDR1 is SGHVS, CDR2 FQNEAQ, per germline. V gave up 5 bases and J gave up 2 bases, with 13 bases separating them. The CDR3 region has the DNA TGTGCCAGCAGCCGTGGGCGAACGGGCAATCAGCCCCAGCATTTT. Protein sequence: CASSRGRTGNQPQHF. The complete variable domain, with remaining parts taken from reference TRBV7-8 and TRBJ1-5, reads GAGVSQSPRYKVAKRGQDVALRCDPISGHVSLFWYQQALGQGPEFLTYFQNEAQLDKSGLPSDRFFAERPEGSVSTLKIQRTQQEDSAVYLCASSRGRTGNQPQHFGDGTRLSIL.

This clone appeared once. The J gene is TRBJ2-1, the V gene TRBV6-1; TRBD2 aligns across 8 bases. Trimming at V came to 4 bases and at J to 6 bases, leaving 5 bases not matched to a gene. Germline lookup yields CDR1 MNHNS and CDR2 SASEGT. CDR3 length equals 14 residues. CDR3 coding DNA: TGTGCCAGCAGTGCGGGGAGCGGGAGCAATGAGCAGTTCTTC. Its protein is CASSAGSGSNEQFF.

This chain joins TRBV19 and TRBJ2-5; 7 nucleotides align to TRBD1. The V gene end was trimmed by 6 bases and the J gene end by 9 bases; junction bases not matched to a gene: 13. This CDR3 has 14 residues. Germline CDR1 is LNHDA and CDR2 is SQIVND (reference sequence). The CDR3 DNA reads TGTGCCAGTAGGGCCACAGGGGACCCAATGGCCCAGTACTTC. This codes for CASRATGDPMAQYF. The variable domain in full, with the rest retrieved from reference TRBV19 and TRBJ2-5, is DGGITQSPKYLFRKEGQNVTLSCEQNLNHDAMYWYRQDPGQGLRLIYYSQIVNDFQKGDIAEGYSVSREKKESFPLTVTSAQKNPTAFYLCASRATGDPMAQYFGPGTRLLVL.

J is TRBJ2-1 and V is TRBV5-1; D gene unclear. CDR3 length: 11 amino acids. Trimming shortened V by 4 bases and J by 7 bases, and 6 bases separated the two germline ends. The germline V gene encodes CDR1 SGHRS and CDR2 YFSETQ. CDR3 nucleotide sequence: TGCGCCAGCAGCGACTTTAATGAGCAGTTCTTC. As protein: CASSDFNEQFF. Supplemented by reference TRBV5-1 and TRBJ2-1, the full variable domain reads KAGVTQTPRYLIKTRGQQVTLSCSPISGHRSVSWYQQTPGQGLQFLFEYFSETQRNKGNFPGRFSGRQFSNSRSEMNVSTLELGDSALYLCASSDFNEQFFGPGTRLTVL.

The rearrangement joins TRBV2 to TRBJ2-1; D might be TRBD2 (6 bases). The CDR3 is 12 amino acids. Germline V lookup: CDR1 SNHLY, CDR2 FYNNEI. V was cut by 5 bases and J by 9 bases, with 11 bases left in between. The CDR3 DNA follows: TGTGCCAGCAGTACCGGGGAGGCTGAGCAGTTCTTC. Amino acid sequence: CASSTGEAEQFF.

The rearrangement links TRBV19 to TRBJ1-3; no reliable D call. V lost 4 bases and J 0 bases, leaving 10 bases between the germline ends. Germline V CDR1 and CDR2: LNHDA, SQIVND (reference sequence). The CDR3 covers 15 residues. CDR3 protein: CASSRFLSSGNTIYF. CDR3 nucleotides: TGTGCCAGTAGTAGGTTCCTGAGCTCTGGAAACACCATATATTTT. Drawing the rest from reference TRBV19 and TRBJ1-3, the complete variable domain is DGGITQSPKYLFRKEGQNVTLSCEQNLNHDAMYWYRQDPGQGLRLIYYSQIVNDFQKGDIAEGYSVSREKKESFPLTVTSAQKNPTAFYLCASSRFLSSGNTIYFGEGSWLTVV.

V is TRBV11-2 and J is TRBJ2-7; TRBD2 aligns across 7 bases. Germline V gene data show CDR1 as SGHAT and CDR2 as FQNNGV. There are 15 residues in the CDR3. V was clipped by 5 bases and J by 4 bases; unmatched bases: 11. The CDR3 loop reads CASSLTSARRYEQYF. CDR3 DNA sequence: TGTGCCAGCAGCCTCACTAGCGCGCGACGATACGAGCAGTACTTC.

V gene TRBV14 combines with J gene TRBJ2-3; the match to TRBD2 covers 7 bases. CDR3 length: 15 amino acids. Germline CDR1 is SGHDN and CDR2 is FVKESK. Unmatched junction bases numbered 7, after V lost 5 bases and J lost 2 bases. The CDR3 is CASSYRAGFTDTQYF. The CDR3, as DNA: TGTGCCAGCAGCTATCGAGCGGGGTTCACAGATACGCAGTATTTT.

The chain is built from TRBV28 and TRBJ2-7, with TRBD1 matching 8 bases. Germline V lookup: CDR1 MDHEN, CDR2 SYDVKM. The CDR3 contains 15 residues. With 6 bases clipped from V and 2 bases from J, the junction kept 9 bases outside the gene matches. In DNA form, the CDR3 reads TGTGCCAGCAGGCACCGGGGACAGGCACCCTACGAGCAGTACTTC. Its translation is CASRHRGQAPYEQYF.

This chain connects TRBV6-5 to TRBJ2-1; TRBD2 matches at 9 bases. The germline CDR1 and CDR2 sequences are MNHEY and SVGAGI. The V and J ends lost 6 bases and 7 bases, in that order; junction bases with no gene match: 10. This CDR3 region has 15 residues. CDR3 residues: CASSPASGIDNEQFF. The CDR3 DNA reads TGTGCCAGCAGCCCCGCTAGCGGGATAGATAATGAGCAGTTCTTC.

The chain carries TRBV6-5 and TRBJ2-1; 8 nucleotides align to TRBD1. Germline-derived CDR1 and CDR2 are MNHEY and SVGAGI. The trim removed 7 bases at V and 6 bases at J, leaving 8 bases unmatched. The CDR3 spans 14 residues. CDR3: CASTRGTGINEQFF. In DNA form, the CDR3 reads TGTGCCAGCACCCGGGGGACAGGTATCAATGAGCAGTTCTTC.

This clone came up once. This chain uses TRBV5-4 with TRBJ2-3; D unresolved. The V gene's germline CDR1 is SGHNT and CDR2 YYREEE (reference sequence). This CDR3 contains 15 residues. V was cut by 4 bases and J by 0 bases, with 12 bases left in between. The CDR3 nucleotides are TGTGCCAGCAGCCCCAAGGCAGCGAGCACAGATACGCAGTATTTT. It specifies CASSPKAASTDTQYF.

This clone was observed a handful of times. The chain's CDR3 is CASSSGHSNQPQHF. The DNA of the CDR3 is TGTGCCAGCAGCTCAGGGCATAGCAATCAGCCCCAGCATTTT. The chain is built from TRBV6-5 and TRBJ1-5, with D maybe TRBD1 (5 bases). V was trimmed by 6 bases and J by 0 bases, leaving 9 bases between them. Germline CDR1 MNHEY, CDR2 SVGAGI. The CDR3 extends over 14 amino acids.

The CDR3 nucleotides read TGTGCCAGCAGTTTATCGGGCACGAACACCGGGGAGCTGTTTTTT. Its translation: CASSLSGTNTGELFF. The chain combines TRBV27 with TRBJ2-2; D uncertain. V gave up 0 bases and J gave up 0 bases, with 5 bases separating them. The CDR3 length is 15 residues. Germline assignment: CDR1 MNHEY and CDR2 SMNVEV (reference sequence).

A few counts support this clone. The chain combines TRBV6-1 with TRBJ1-5; TRBD1 aligns across 7 bases. V was clipped by 3 bases and J by 4 bases; unmatched bases: 3. Germline assignment: CDR1 MNHNS and CDR2 SASEGT. The CDR3 loop spans 14 amino acids. CDR3 amino acids: CASSDGQENQPQHF. As DNA, the CDR3 is TGTGCCAGCAGTGATGGACAGGAGAATCAGCCCCAGCATTTT.

This clone was detected only a few times. The rearrangement uses TRBV11-2 and TRBJ2-7; TRBD1 might be the D (6 bases). This CDR3 contains 16 residues. The V end was cut by 5 bases, the J end by 3 bases, with 20 bases between. From germline, CDR1 is SGHAT and CDR2 FQNNGV. This CDR3 is CASSPLQTGLGYEQYF. CDR3 coding DNA: TGTGCCAGCAGCCCCCTCCAGACAGGTCTGGGCTACGAGCAGTACTTC.

The gene calls are TRBV30 and TRBJ1-4, with unresolved D. Per germline, CDR1 GTSNPN and CDR2 SVGIG (reference sequence). Trimming stripped 3 bases from V and 0 bases from J, with 8 bases between. The CDR3 consists of 14 residues. CDR3 in DNA: TGTGCCTGGAGGATCGCAGCAACTAATGAAAAACTGTTTTTT. It is translated as CAWRIAATNEKLFF.

V is TRBV5-5 and J is TRBJ1-2, with D unresolved. With 4 bases removed from V and 0 bases from J, the gap between germline ends came to 16 bases. This CDR3 is 16 amino acids long. Germline lookup yields CDR1 SGHKS and CDR2 YYEKEE (reference sequence). Here the CDR3 reads CASSPQAGLANYGYTF. The CDR3 nucleotides are TGTGCCAGCAGCCCCCAGGCCGGTTTAGCTAACTATGGCTACACCTTC.

V is TRBV6-6 and J is TRBJ1-1; 7 positions agree with TRBD1. V shed 5 bases, J shed 4 bases, and the junction held 7 bases outside the gene matches. The CDR3 has 14 amino acids. Germline assignment: CDR1 MNHNY and CDR2 SVGAGI (reference sequence). Here the CDR3 reads CASSVQGVGTEAFF. The CDR3 DNA is TGTGCCAGCAGTGTGCAGGGGGTTGGCACTGAAGCTTTCTTT.

J is TRBJ2-7 and V is TRBV6-5, with 10 bases aligning to TRBD1. The V and J ends lost 6 bases and 5 bases, in that order; junction bases with no gene match: 10. The CDR3 has 15 residues. Germline CDR1 is MNHEY and CDR2 is SVGAGI. The CDR3 sequence: CASSADRDRGHEQYF. CDR3 DNA: TGTGCCAGCAGCGCCGACCGGGACAGGGGCCACGAGCAGTACTTC.

The chain recombines TRBV28 with TRBJ1-1, with D perhaps matching TRBD1 (6 bases). This CDR3 has 14 amino acids. The V gene lost 5 bases and the J gene lost 1 base, with 11 bases spanning the gap. CDR1 is MDHEN and CDR2 is SYDVKM in the germline V gene. CDR3 sequence: CASSNPQGNTEAFF. CDR3 nucleotide sequence: TGTGCCAGCAGTAACCCACAGGGGAACACTGAAGCTTTCTTT.

The chain employs TRBV16 and TRBJ2-1, with TRBD2 matching 8 bases. Per germline, CDR1 KGHSY and CDR2 FQNENV. The CDR3 contains 15 residues. J lost 9 bases, V lost 0 bases, and 7 bases had no gene match. CDR3 residues: CASSQSGAGVSEQFF. The CDR3 region has the DNA TGTGCCAGCAGCCAATCGGGAGCGGGAGTATCTGAGCAGTTCTTC.

The CDR3 DNA sequence: TGTGCCAGCAGCTCAGTTAGCGGGGGAGTTTACGAGCAGTACTTC. This sequence encodes CASSSVSGGVYEQYF. The rearrangement joins TRBV11-2 to TRBJ2-7; TRBD2 matches at 9 bases. V gave up 4 bases and J gave up 4 bases; unmatched junction bases: 8. The CDR3 spans 15 residues. CDR1 is SGHAT, CDR2 FQNNGV, per germline. Filled out from reference TRBV11-2 and TRBJ2-7, the complete variable domain reads EAGVAQSPRYKIIEKRQSVAFWCNPISGHATLYWYQQILGQGPKLLIQFQNNGVVDDSQLPKDRFSAERLKGVDSTLKIQPAKLEDSAVYLCASSSVSGGVYEQYFGPGTRLTVT.

DNA of the CDR3: TGTGCCAGCAGGACAGGGGGCGCGGGGAGGATTCAGTACTTC. This translates into CASRTGGAGRIQYF. The chain employs TRBV5-8 and TRBJ2-4; 10 bases line up with TRBD1. The trim removed 5 bases at V and 10 bases at J, leaving 9 bases unmatched. This CDR3 is built from 14 residues. Germline V lookup: CDR1 SGHTS, CDR2 YDEGEE.